This T cell receptor (beta chain) is drawn from a study of PD-1 blockade in classical Hodgkin lymphoma. The CDR3 consists of 16 residues. Germline V gene data show CDR1 as MNHEY and CDR2 as SMNVEV (reference sequence). J gave up 1 base and V 2 bases, and 6 bases lay outside the gene matches. No patient escaped relapse after autologous stem cell transplantation, and brentuximab vedotin exposure varied. Classifying best responses yielded complete response, partial response or progressive disease. As regards this clone: Its antigen is undetermined.

The method was immunoSEQ multiplex PCR; TCRdb's version includes in-frame clones alone and lacks a portion of them. The repertoire holds about 61,000 clones, with approximately 90% as singletons. General observations from the study: Complete responders matched newly diagnosed patients in baseline diversity.

The chain is built from TRBV27 and TRBJ1-1; 8 nucleotides line up with TRBD1. The receptor's source is a human donor with classical Hodgkin lymphoma. The input for sequencing was peripheral blood mononuclear cells (PBMCs), taken at baseline. The CDR3: CASSLPPGGRNTEAFF. The CDR3 coding sequence is TGTGCCAGCAGTTTACCCCCAGGGGGCAGGAACACTGAAGCTTTCTTT.